Shown below are 5 T cell receptor beta chains from a single sample sequenced in a study of T cells in women clearing cervical HPV infection. Generated by immunoSEQ multiplex PCR, the TCRdb table keeps only in-frame clones and is missing some. The listing contains under 30,000 clones. The source material was blood buffy coat. Receptors were obtained from a woman between 18 and 70 years old with a cervical HPV16 infection that either progressed to CIN3+ or cleared (not recorded which).

On this clone itself: The read comes to an end 3 residues before the CDR3 does, leaving the germline J gene to fill in the end. This chain uses TRBV6-1 with TRBJ1-1; D gene unclear. CDR3 length: 13 amino acids. Trimming shortened V by 0 bases and J by 4 bases, and 6 bases separated the two germline ends. Germline V gene data show CDR1 as MNHNS and CDR2 as SASEGT. The part of the CDR3 DNA that was read is TGTGCCAGCAGTGAAGCAGGGTCCACTGAA. It yields the protein CASSEAGSTE. The entire CDR3 is CASSEAGSTEAFF.

The CDR3 DNA, read in part, is TGTGCCAGCAGCCCAGGCACAGCAGGCACAGATACG. Protein sequence: CASSPGTAGTDT. The full-length CDR3 reads as CASSPGTAGTDTQYF. V gene TRBV5-6 combines with J gene TRBJ2-3; D is uncertain. The read stops 3 residues short of the end of the CDR3; the missing end is completed from the germline J gene. CDR1 is SGHDT and CDR2 is YYEEEE in the germline V gene. Trimming stripped 4 bases from V and 1 base from J, with 13 bases between. CDR3 length equals 15 residues.

Turning to this clone: The sequenced fragment ends 3 residues before the CDR3 boundary, so the rest is inferred from the germline J gene. The genes are TRBV9 and TRBJ2-7; 7 bases agree with TRBD1. Germline assignment: CDR1 SGDLS and CDR2 YYNGEE. This CDR3 has 15 amino acids. V shed 4 bases and J 6 bases; nucleotides not matched to a gene: 13. CDR3 in amino acids: CASSPSPKTGAEQYF. The CDR3 DNA, read in part, is TGTGCCAGCAGCCCCAGCCCTAAAACAGGGGCCGAG.

As to this clone: The sequence runs out 3 residues before the end of the CDR3; the remainder is reconstructed from the germline J gene. J is TRBJ2-1 and V is TRBV29-1; D ambiguous. Germline V gene sequence: CDR1 SQVTM, CDR2 ANQGSEA. V was trimmed by 1 base and J by 0 bases, leaving 13 bases between them. The CDR3 totals 16 residues. The CDR3 bases that were read are TGCAGCGTTGAAGGTGCGGTCACAAGCTCCTACAATGAG. Its protein is CSVEGAVTSSYNE. The complete CDR3 reads CSVEGAVTSSYNEQFF.

Concerning this clone itself: The read terminates 3 residues ahead of where the CDR3 ends, so the germline J gene completes it. The gene calls are TRBV30 and TRBJ2-5; D uncertain. With 5 bases removed from V and 5 bases from J, the gap between germline ends came to 6 bases. The CDR3 totals 10 residues. Germline CDR1 reads GTSNPN; CDR2 reads SVGIG (reference sequence). CDR3 DNA, as far as it was read: TGTGCCTGGGGAGCGGAGACC. It specifies CAWGAET. In full, the CDR3 reads CAWGAETQYF.